This TCR beta chain is from a study of T cell responses to AZD1222 COVID-19 vaccine. Sequencing was performed with immunoSEQ multiplex PCR; in TCRdb, only in-frame clones are kept and a portion is missing. The sample carries 140,000 to 150,000 clones, approximately 94% recorded once. Study results and limitations: CD4 TCRs linked to vaccination spanned spike, dominating at 160-218 and 743-854. The donors showed a predominance of white British ancestry and of females, with possible underestimation of clonal diversity. Increases in Spike-specific TCR breadth and depth were seen after two AZD1222 doses.

A note on this clone: No antigen is known for it.

Specimen: peripheral blood, collected on day 0 of AZD1222 vaccination. This clonotype was sampled from an adult in good health.

The CDR3 sequence is CASTGTGHYGYTF. The CDR3 coding sequence is TGTGCCAGCACTGGGACAGGGCATTATGGCTACACCTTC. The chain uses TRBV5-6 and TRBJ1-2; 9 bases fit TRBD1. CDR1 is SGHDT and CDR2 is YYEEEE in the germline V gene. With 6 bases clipped from V and 5 bases from J, the junction kept 5 bases outside the gene matches. The CDR3 has 13 residues.